Sequencing of this TCR beta chain was carried out in a study of shared clonotypes between healthy human individuals. On the study more broadly: Each donor's CD4 naive and CD4 memory cells filled three plates apiece, CD8 naive two, and CD8 memory one. Study-level results: The small donor group covered limited genetic and exposure diversity.

The data were produced by immunoSEQ multiplex PCR, yet TCRdb's version contains in-frame clones alone and is incomplete. Among 2 million to 3 million clones listed, over 85% were seen once. For this clone: Antigen unknown.

The sequenced sample was naive CD4+ T cells from PBMCs. The subset denotes: CD45RA+ positively selected. The receptor's source is a man aged 18 to 29 in good health. Some clones in this sample may be carry-over from other donors' samples.

The CDR3 protein is CASSRGRDRPYEQYF. CDR3 coding DNA: TGTGCCAGCAGCCGAGGCCGGGACAGACCCTACGAGCAGTACTTC. This chain joins TRBV7-6 and TRBJ2-7, with 7 bases matching TRBD1. This CDR3 has 15 amino acids. J was trimmed by 2 bases and V by 5 bases; bases with no gene match: 9. CDR1 is SGHVS, CDR2 FNYEAQ, per germline.